The rows below give T cell receptor beta chains drawn from one sample of a study of cytomegalovirus exposure and HLA in healthy donors. Assay used: immunoSEQ multiplex PCR; TCRdb lists only in-frame clones, some missing. The sample holds around 170,000 clones, roughly 80% seen once. The sequenced sample was PBMCs. Receptors originate from a woman aged 45-60 years in good health and CMV-seronegative. Each CDR3 is given with its conserved first and last residue. Fields, in order: V gene, J gene, D gene, clone size, CDR3 protein, CDR3 DNA. The D gene is left open where the match is weak. Clone size is given for some rows only: seen once, a few or many times, or a class if the clone is expanded.

V: TRBV19
J: TRBJ2-5
D: TRBD2
size: .
CDR3: CASGGGYQETQYF
DNA: TGTGCCAGTGGGGGGGGTTACCAAGAGACCCAGTACTTC

V: TRBV10-2
J: TRBJ1-3
D: .
size: few
CDR3: CASSKRVSGNTIYF
DNA: TGCGCCAGCAGTAAAAGAGTCTCTGGAAACACCATATATTTT

V: TRBV30
J: TRBJ1-6
D: TRBD1
size: few
CDR3: CAWRGQVRDIYNSPLHF
DNA: TGTGCCTGGAGGGGACAGGTTCGGGATATATATAATTCACCCCTCCACTTT

V: TRBV30
J: TRBJ2-1
D: TRBD2
size: .
CDR3: CAWSVTSGKYNEQFF
DNA: TGTGCCTGGAGTGTAACTAGCGGGAAGTACAATGAGCAGTTCTTC

V: TRBV19
J: TRBJ2-1
D: TRBD1
size: once
CDR3: CASTGGQGVYNEQFF
DNA: TGTGCCAGTACTGGTGGGCAGGGGGTTTACAATGAGCAGTTCTTC

V: TRBV5-6
J: TRBJ2-7
D: .
size: .
CDR3: CASSSKHRTDKLGEQYF
DNA: TGTGCCAGCAGCTCCAAACACAGGACAGATAAGTTGGGAGAGCAGTACTTC

V: TRBV19
J: TRBJ1-5
D: .
size: few
CDR3: CASRSQGHQPQHF
DNA: TGTGCCAGTAGGTCCCAGGGTCATCAGCCCCAGCATTTT

V: TRBV19
J: TRBJ2-7
D: TRBD2
size: once
CDR3: CASSIAREGYEQYF
DNA: TGTGCCAGTAGTATAGCTCGGGAGGGTTACGAGCAGTACTTC

V: TRBV11-2
J: TRBJ2-5
D: TRBD2
size: .
CDR3: CASSLVAGGFETQYF
DNA: TGTGCCAGCAGCTTAGTAGCGGGGGGCTTCGAGACCCAGTACTTC

V: TRBV6-4
J: TRBJ2-1
D: TRBD2
size: .
CDR3: CASSDDSGYGTSGSDEQFF
DNA: TGTGCCAGCAGTGACGACTCTGGATACGGGACTAGCGGGTCCGATGAGCAGTTCTTC

V: TRBV18
J: TRBJ1-3
D: TRBD1
size: .
CDR3: CASSPPTGGVSGNTIYF
DNA: TGTGCCAGCTCACCACCTACAGGGGGTGTCTCTGGAAACACCATATATTTT

V: TRBV28
J: TRBJ2-5
D: TRBD1
size: .
CDR3: CASSTPGQGVETQYF
DNA: TGTGCCAGCAGTACTCCGGGACAGGGAGTGGAGACCCAGTACTTC

V: TRBV29-1
J: TRBJ2-4
D: TRBD1
size: .
CDR3: CSFTGAPENIQYF
DNA: TGCAGCTTTACAGGGGCCCCCGAAAACATTCAGTACTTC

V: TRBV7-7
J: TRBJ2-7
D: .
size: .
CDR3: CASSISDDSSYEQYF
DNA: TGTGCTAGCAGCATAAGCGACGACAGCTCCTACGAGCAGTACTTC

V: TRBV29-1
J: TRBJ1-1
D: TRBD1
size: .
CDR3: CSGRGQINTEAFF
DNA: TGCAGCGGTCGGGGACAGATAAACACTGAAGCTTTCTTT

V: TRBV27
J: TRBJ2-7
D: TRBD2
size: once
CDR3: CASSPTSGRARRVGEQYF
DNA: TGTGCCAGCAGCCCGACTAGCGGGAGGGCCCGTCGTGTCGGCGAGCAGTACTTC

V: TRBV27
J: TRBJ2-2
D: TRBD2
size: .
CDR3: CASRRSGTQTGELFF
DNA: TGTGCCAGCCGTCGTAGCGGGACCCAAACCGGGGAGCTGTTTTTT

V: TRBV9
J: TRBJ2-7
D: TRBD2
size: once
CDR3: CASSVGVAGSLPFEQYF
DNA: TGTGCCAGCAGCGTAGGAGTAGCGGGGAGCCTCCCCTTCGAGCAGTACTTC

V: TRBV2
J: TRBJ2-5
D: TRBD1
size: .
CDR3: CASSEDRDATQYF
DNA: TGTGCCAGCAGCGAGGACAGGGACGCCACCCAGTACTTC

V: TRBV4-1
J: TRBJ2-2
D: TRBD2
size: .
CDR3: CASSQRAAGANTGELFF
DNA: TGCGCCAGCAGCCAAAGGGCAGCGGGGGCAAACACCGGGGAGCTGTTTTTT

V: TRBV5-1
J: TRBJ2-5
D: TRBD2
size: .
CDR3: CASSLGVAGGHETQYF
DNA: TGCGCCAGCAGCTTGGGTGTTGCGGGGGGGCACGAGACCCAGTACTTC

V: TRBV10-3
J: TRBJ2-7
D: .
size: few
CDR3: CAISLTAGLAVYEQYF
DNA: TGTGCCATCAGCCTCACGGCGGGGCTGGCCGTCTACGAGCAGTACTTC

V: TRBV13
J: TRBJ2-5
D: TRBD1
size: .
CDR3: CASSLGGQGVGETQYF
DNA: TGTGCCAGCAGCTTAGGGGGACAGGGGGTGGGGGAGACCCAGTACTTC

V: TRBV27
J: TRBJ2-5
D: TRBD2
size: .
CDR3: CASSSMGLAGQETQYF
DNA: TGTGCCAGCAGTTCAATGGGACTAGCGGGGCAAGAGACCCAGTACTTC

V: TRBV5-6
J: TRBJ2-7
D: TRBD1
size: once
CDR3: CASQDRPGPYEQYF
DNA: TGTGCCAGCCAGGACAGGCCGGGCCCCTACGAGCAGTACTTC

V: TRBV28
J: TRBJ1-4
D: .
size: once
CDR3: CASSPSLGGGEKLFF
DNA: TGTGCCAGCAGTCCCTCCCTGGGTGGCGGGGAAAAACTGTTTTTT

V: TRBV11-1
J: TRBJ2-1
D: .
size: .
CDR3: CASSSQTENEQFF
DNA: TGTGCCAGCAGCTCACAAACAGAGAATGAGCAGTTCTTC